The rows below give T cell receptor beta chains drawn from one sample of a study of T cell responses to AZD1222 COVID-19 vaccine. Assay used: immunoSEQ multiplex PCR; TCRdb lists only in-frame clones, some missing. The sample has approximately 110,000 clones, about 90% seen once. The sample here was peripheral blood, taken on day 0 of AZD1222 vaccination. These receptor sequences come from an adult in good health. CDR3s leave out the opening cysteine and the closing phenylalanine or tryptophan. Size is omitted from some rows. Given values are once, few, many or a class for expanded clones.

TRBV12-3/TRBV12-4 | NA | ASSFVVSGEQY
TRBV7-9 | once | ASSPRGPNNEKLF
TRBV5-1 | NA | ASSPAGHLLSTDTQY
TRBV7-8 | NA | ASSPRGEPGANVLT
TRBV5-1 | NA | ASSRDGGNEKLF
TRBV24-1 | NA | ATSDSRTANYGYT
TRBV7-2 | few | ASSVSYNTEAF
TRBV11-2 | NA | ASSLRARRGELF
TRBV4-1 | NA | ASSHLPDSIYGYT
TRBV5-1 | NA | ASSLESRSSYEQY
TRBV27 | NA | ASNPGLAADTQY
TRBV28 | NA | ASSLPRGVGTEAF
TRBV29-1 | NA | SVESLGEQY
TRBV19 | NA | ASSINIGFQETQY
TRBV27 | NA | ASSLAGTGGGYT
TRBV5-1 | NA | ASSPANREISEKLF
TRBV18 | once | ASRAAQGLDYGYT
TRBV27 | NA | ASSFGVGSRNTGELF
TRBV11-2 | once | ASSFEGHGYGETQY
TRBV12-3/TRBV12-4 | once | ASSPSGRQY
TRBV25-1 | NA | ASSGQVETQY
TRBV5-8 | NA | ASSSGPNYNSPLH
TRBV24-1 | few | ATSDPEGSFMNTEAF
TRBV3-1/TRBV3-2 | NA | ASRRESVTEAF
TRBV15 | NA | ATSREQSLNGYT
TRBV19 | NA | ASSIQGGGTANYGYT
TRBV27 | NA | ASSLGTGGMRGYT
TRBV4-1 | NA | ASSQLGLAGGPHSYNEQF
TRBV3-1/TRBV3-2 | NA | ASSQGSVSGNTIY
TRBV5-6 | NA | ASSLGDPYEQY
TRBV7-2 | NA | ASSFRRTNEKLF
TRBV11-2 | NA | ASSLDLGTAEAF
TRBV6-5 | NA | ASSPTRGGGHEQF
TRBV5-4 | NA | ASSLVVGHNEQF
TRBV18 | NA | ASSLIAGGSSYNEQF
TRBV7-8 | NA | ASSLAASGRTGELF
TRBV19 | NA | ASPSDGGGARWGTYNEQF
TRBV6-1 | NA | ASSKGPGPISYNEQF
TRBV27 | NA | ASSRGTAKNIQY
TRBV30 | NA | AWSLWGKDGYT
TRBV27 | NA | ATTPRASGAVGTQY
TRBV28 | NA | ASIGGLGGYT
TRBV7-9 | NA | ASSFRQALDTEAF
TRBV18 | NA | ASSQARGTGEQY
TRBV5-8 | NA | ASRSRELVYGYT
TRBV19 | NA | ASSGTGGIKTPLH
TRBV5-5 | NA | ASSLQGARDEQF
TRBV14 | NA | ASSYRGHEQF
TRBV14 | NA | ASSPQLAGNTGELF
TRBV5-1 | NA | ASSLGVSGSGNTIY
TRBV7-9 | NA | ASSDSGRSDIQY